This is a list of T cell receptor beta chains from one sample in a study of Ad26.COV2.S vaccination and SARS-CoV-2 variants. Measured with immunoSEQ multiplex PCR; TCRdb has only the in-frame clones, and not every one. The profile shows 300,000 to 400,000 clones, 92% of them singletons. Here the sequenced sample was peripheral blood, taken after recovery from COVID-19. These receptor sequences come from a human donor who had recovered from COVID-19. CDR3s include the opening cysteine and the closing phenylalanine or tryptophan. Clone size is shown for a subset of rows, as once, few, many or a class of expanded clone.

>16|TRBV7-9|NA|TRBJ2-1
CASSRRGTAEYNEQFF
>15|TRBV27|NA|TRBJ1-1
CASSFGPELNTEAFF
>16|TRBV18|NA|TRBJ2-2
CASSPRLAGNTGELFF
>13|TRBV12-3/TRBV12-4|NA|TRBJ1-2
CASSLGQGNVYTF
>16|TRBV3-1/TRBV3-2|NA|TRBJ2-1
CASSLLVGASYNEQFF
>14|TRBV19|NA|TRBJ1-6
CASTMTGSISPLHF
>17|TRBV24-1|NA|TRBJ2-3
CATSDDWTSGGAGTQYF
>15|TRBV2|NA|TRBJ2-3
CASSDGQAFTDTQYF
>14|TRBV29-1|NA|TRBJ2-4
CSVAPGLTKNIQYF
>13|TRBV5-4|NA|TRBJ1-1
CASSMTGPTEAFF
>14|TRBV2|NA|TRBJ1-2
CASSRTGTEYGYTF
>12|TRBV12-3/TRBV12-4|NA|TRBJ1-5
CASRIRNQPQHF
>11|TRBV20-1|NA|TRBJ2-1
CSAPDYNEQFF
>12|TRBV5-1|NA|TRBJ1-1
CASSQTLSEAFF
>16|TRBV6-6|NA|TRBJ2-7
CASSRPRTSGSYEQYF
>20|TRBV15|NA|TRBJ1-2
CATSRVVGIAGGSKNYGYTF
>15|TRBV2|NA|TRBJ1-4
CASSVDRTYIEKLFF
>12|TRBV29-1|NA|TRBJ1-2
CSGADRGGGYTF
>14|TRBV5-1|NA|TRBJ2-7
CASSPMTNSYEQYF
>13|TRBV3-1/TRBV3-2|NA|TRBJ2-1
CASGRQRYNEQFF
>13|TRBV11-2|NA|TRBJ1-2
CASSPTANYGYTF
>13|TRBV21-1|NA|TRBJ1-5
CASDRGGDQPQHF
>11|TRBV20-1|NA|TRBJ1-3
CSAVTGNTIYF
>14|TRBV5-4|once|TRBJ2-3
CASSARTRTGTQYF
>14|TRBV6-1|NA|TRBJ1-5
CASSEAIIGQPQHF
>12|TRBV10-3|NA|TRBJ2-3
CAIMEEGDTQYF
>15|TRBV4-3|NA|TRBJ2-3
CASSQTRGATDTQYF
>14|TRBV7-9|NA|TRBJ2-7
CASSLDMISYEQYF
>14|TRBV6-5|NA|TRBJ1-1
CASSRSGRDTEAFF